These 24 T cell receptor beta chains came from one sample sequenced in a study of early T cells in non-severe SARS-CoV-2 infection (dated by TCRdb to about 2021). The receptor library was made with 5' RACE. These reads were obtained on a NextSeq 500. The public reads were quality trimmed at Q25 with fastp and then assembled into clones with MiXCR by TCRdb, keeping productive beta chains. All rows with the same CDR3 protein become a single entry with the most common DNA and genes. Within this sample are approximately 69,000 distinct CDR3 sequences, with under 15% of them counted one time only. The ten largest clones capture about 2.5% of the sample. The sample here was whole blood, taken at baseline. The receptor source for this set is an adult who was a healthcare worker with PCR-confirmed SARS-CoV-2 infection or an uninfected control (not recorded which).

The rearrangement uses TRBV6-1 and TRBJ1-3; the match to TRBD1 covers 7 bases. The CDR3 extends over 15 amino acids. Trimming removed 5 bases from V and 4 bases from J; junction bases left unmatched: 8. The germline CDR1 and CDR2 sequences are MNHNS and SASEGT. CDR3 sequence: CASSYRGQEGNTIYF. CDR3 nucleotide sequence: TGTGCCAGCAGTTACCGCGGACAGGAGGGAAACACCATATATTTT.

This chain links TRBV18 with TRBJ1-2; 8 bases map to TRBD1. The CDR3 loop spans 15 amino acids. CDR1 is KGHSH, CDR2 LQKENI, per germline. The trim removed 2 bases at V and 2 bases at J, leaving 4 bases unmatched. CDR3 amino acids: CASSPTGGENYGYTF. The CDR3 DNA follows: TGTGCCAGCTCACCAACAGGGGGGGAGAACTATGGCTACACCTTC. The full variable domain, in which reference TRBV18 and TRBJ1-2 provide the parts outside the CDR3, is NAGVMQNPRHLVRRRGQEARLRCSPMKGHSHVYWYRQLPEEGLKFMVYLQKENIIDESGMPKERFSAEFPKEGPSILRIQQVVRGDSAAYFCASSPTGGENYGYTFGSGTRLTVV.

Here the CDR3 DNA reads TGCGCCAGCAGCCAGGACAGGGAGGGGGCAGATACGCAGTATTTT. Protein sequence: CASSQDREGADTQYF. The chain uses TRBV4-1 and TRBJ2-3; D possibly corresponds to TRBD1 (8 bases). Germline-derived CDR1 and CDR2 are MGHRA and YSYEKL. CDR3 length: 15 amino acids. V shed 3 bases and J shed 4 bases, with 14 bases lying between them.

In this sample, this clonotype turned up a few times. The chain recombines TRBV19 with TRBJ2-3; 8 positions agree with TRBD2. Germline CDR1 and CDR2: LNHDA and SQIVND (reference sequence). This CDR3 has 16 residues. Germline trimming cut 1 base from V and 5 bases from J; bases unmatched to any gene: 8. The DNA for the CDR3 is TGTGCCAGTAGTATAGGTGGTAGCGGGGCCGGAGATACGCAGTATTTT. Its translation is CASSIGGSGAGDTQYF.

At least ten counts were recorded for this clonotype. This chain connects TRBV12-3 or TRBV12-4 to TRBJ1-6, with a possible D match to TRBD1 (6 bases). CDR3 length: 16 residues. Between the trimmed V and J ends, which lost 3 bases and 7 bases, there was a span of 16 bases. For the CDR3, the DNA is TGTGCCAGCAGTTTCGGGGGGCAGGGTATCAATTCACCCCTCCACTTT. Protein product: CASSFGGQGINSPLHF.

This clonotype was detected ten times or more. The CDR3 DNA reads TGTGCCAGCAGCCAAGCGCCCCGAGATACGCAGTATTTT. This codes for CASSQAPRDTQYF. The chain employs TRBV3-1 and TRBJ2-3; D is ambiguous. Germline loops: CDR1 LGHDT, CDR2 YNNKEL (reference sequence). With 1 base removed from V and 5 bases from J, the gap between germline ends came to 7 bases. The CDR3 length is 13 residues.

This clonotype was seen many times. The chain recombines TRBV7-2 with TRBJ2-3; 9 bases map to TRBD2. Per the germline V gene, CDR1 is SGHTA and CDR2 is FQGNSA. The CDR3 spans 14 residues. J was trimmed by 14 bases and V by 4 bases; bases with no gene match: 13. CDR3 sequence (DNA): TGTGCCAGCAGCTACATAAACCTGGGACTAGCTCTGTATTTT. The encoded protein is CASSYINLGLALYF.

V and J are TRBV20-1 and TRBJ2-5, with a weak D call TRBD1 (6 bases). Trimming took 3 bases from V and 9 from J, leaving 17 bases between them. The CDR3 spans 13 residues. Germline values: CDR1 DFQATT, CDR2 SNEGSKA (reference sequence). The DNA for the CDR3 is TGCAGTGCTAGGGTGACAGCCGCAGGGGCCCAGTACTTC. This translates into CSARVTAAGAQYF.

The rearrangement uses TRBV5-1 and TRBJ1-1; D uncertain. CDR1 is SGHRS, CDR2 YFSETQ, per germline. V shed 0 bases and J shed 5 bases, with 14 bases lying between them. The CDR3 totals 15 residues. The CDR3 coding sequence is TGCGCCAGCAGCTTGGCCGGAGGATCGAAAACTGAAGCTTTCTTT. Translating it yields CASSLAGGSKTEAFF.

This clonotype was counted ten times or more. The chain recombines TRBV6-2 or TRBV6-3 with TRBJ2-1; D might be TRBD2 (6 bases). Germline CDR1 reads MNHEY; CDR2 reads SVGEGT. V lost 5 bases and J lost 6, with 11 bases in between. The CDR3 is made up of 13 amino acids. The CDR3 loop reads CASSTVEGNEQFF. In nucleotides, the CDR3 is TGTGCCAGCAGTACGGTGGAGGGCAATGAGCAGTTCTTC.

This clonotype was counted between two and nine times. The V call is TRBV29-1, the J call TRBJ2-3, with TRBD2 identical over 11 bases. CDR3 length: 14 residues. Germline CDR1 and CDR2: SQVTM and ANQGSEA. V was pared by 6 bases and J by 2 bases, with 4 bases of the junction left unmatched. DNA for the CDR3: TGCAGCGTGATAGCGGGGGGGCCCACAGATACGCAGTATTTT. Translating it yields CSVIAGGPTDTQYF.

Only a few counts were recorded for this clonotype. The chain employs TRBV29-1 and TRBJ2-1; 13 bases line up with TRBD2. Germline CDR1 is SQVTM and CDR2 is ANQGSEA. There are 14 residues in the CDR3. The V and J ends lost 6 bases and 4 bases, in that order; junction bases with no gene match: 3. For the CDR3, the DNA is TGCAGCGTGGGACTAGCGGGGAATTACAATGAGCAGTTCTTC. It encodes CSVGLAGNYNEQFF.

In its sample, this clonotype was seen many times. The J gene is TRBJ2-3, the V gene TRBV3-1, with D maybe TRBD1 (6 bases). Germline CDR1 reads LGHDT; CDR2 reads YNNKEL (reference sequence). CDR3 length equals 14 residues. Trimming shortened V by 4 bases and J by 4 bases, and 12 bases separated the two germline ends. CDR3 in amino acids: CASSPRGPPDTQYF. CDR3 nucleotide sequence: TGTGCCAGCAGCCCCAGGGGACCCCCAGATACGCAGTATTTT.

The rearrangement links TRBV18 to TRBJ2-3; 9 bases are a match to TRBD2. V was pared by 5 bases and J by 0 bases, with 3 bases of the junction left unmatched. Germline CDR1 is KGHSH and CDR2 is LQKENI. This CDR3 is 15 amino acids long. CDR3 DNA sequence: TGTGCCAGCTCATCGGGACTAGCTAGCACAGATACGCAGTATTTT. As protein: CASSSGLASTDTQYF. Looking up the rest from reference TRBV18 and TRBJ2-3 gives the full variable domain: NAGVMQNPRHLVRRRGQEARLRCSPMKGHSHVYWYRQLPEEGLKFMVYLQKENIIDESGMPKERFSAEFPKEGPSILRIQQVVRGDSAAYFCASSSGLASTDTQYFGPGTRLTVL.

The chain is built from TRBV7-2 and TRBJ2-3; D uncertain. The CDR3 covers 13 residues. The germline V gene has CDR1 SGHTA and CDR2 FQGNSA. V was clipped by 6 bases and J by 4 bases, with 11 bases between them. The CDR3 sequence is CASSHPPPDTQYF. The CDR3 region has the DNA TGTGCCAGCAGTCACCCCCCTCCAGATACGCAGTATTTT.

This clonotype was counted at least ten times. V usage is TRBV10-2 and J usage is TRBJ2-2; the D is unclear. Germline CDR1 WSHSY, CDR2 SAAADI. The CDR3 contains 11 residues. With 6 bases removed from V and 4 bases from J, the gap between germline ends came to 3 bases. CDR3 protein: CASRGTGELFF. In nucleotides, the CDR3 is TGCGCCAGCAGGGGCACCGGGGAGCTGTTTTTT.

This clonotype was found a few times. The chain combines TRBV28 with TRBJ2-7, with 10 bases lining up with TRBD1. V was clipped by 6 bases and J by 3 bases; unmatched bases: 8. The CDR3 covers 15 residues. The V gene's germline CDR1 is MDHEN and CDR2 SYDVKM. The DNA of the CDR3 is TGTGCCAGCAGGTCTCCCGGGACAGGGGACTACGAGCAGTACTTC. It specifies CASRSPGTGDYEQYF.

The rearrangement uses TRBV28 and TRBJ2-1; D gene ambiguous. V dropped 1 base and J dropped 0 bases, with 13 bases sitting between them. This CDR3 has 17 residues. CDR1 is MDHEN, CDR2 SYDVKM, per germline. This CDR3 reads CASSLSRHRSSYNEQFF. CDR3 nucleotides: TGTGCCAGCAGTTTATCTCGACATAGGAGCTCCTACAATGAGCAGTTCTTC.

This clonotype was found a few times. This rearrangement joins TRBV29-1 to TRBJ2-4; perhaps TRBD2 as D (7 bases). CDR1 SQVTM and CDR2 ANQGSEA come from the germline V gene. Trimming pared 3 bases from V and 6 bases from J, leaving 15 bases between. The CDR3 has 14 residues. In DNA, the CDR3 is TGCAGCGTTGATGGGGGGGCGGTTAGAAACATTCAGTACTTC. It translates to CSVDGGAVRNIQYF.

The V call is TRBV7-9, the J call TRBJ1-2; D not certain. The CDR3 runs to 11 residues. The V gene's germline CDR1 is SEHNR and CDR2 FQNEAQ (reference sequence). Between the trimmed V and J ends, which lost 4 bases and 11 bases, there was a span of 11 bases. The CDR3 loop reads CASSSTLWYTF. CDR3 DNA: TGTGCCAGCAGCTCGACACTGTGGTACACCTTC.

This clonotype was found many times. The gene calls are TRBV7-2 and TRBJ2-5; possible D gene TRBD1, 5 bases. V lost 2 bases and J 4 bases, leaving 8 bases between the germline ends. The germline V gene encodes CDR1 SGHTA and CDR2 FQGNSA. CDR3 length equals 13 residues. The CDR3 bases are TGTGCCAGCAGCTTAAATAGGGGAGAGACCCAGTACTTC. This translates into CASSLNRGETQYF.

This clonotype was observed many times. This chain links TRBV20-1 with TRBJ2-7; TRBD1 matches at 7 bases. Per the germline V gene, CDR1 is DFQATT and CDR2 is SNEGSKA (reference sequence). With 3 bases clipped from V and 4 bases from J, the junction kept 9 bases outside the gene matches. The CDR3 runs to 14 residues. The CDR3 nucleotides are TGCAGTGCTAGGGTCCGGGACAGTACGTACGAGCAGTACTTC. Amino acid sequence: CSARVRDSTYEQYF.

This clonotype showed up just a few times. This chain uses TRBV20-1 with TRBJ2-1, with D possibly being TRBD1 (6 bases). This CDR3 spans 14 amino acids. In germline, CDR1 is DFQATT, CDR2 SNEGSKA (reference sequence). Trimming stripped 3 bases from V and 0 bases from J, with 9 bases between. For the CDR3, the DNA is TGCAGTGCTAGGGACAGTCGCTCCTACAATGAGCAGTTCTTC. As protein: CSARDSRSYNEQFF.

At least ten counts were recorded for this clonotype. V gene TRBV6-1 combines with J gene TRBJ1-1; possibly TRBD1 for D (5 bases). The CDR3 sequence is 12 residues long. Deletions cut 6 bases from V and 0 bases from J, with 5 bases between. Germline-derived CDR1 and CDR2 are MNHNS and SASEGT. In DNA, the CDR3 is TGTGCCAGCAGGACAGTGAACACTGAAGCTTTCTTT. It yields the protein CASRTVNTEAFF.